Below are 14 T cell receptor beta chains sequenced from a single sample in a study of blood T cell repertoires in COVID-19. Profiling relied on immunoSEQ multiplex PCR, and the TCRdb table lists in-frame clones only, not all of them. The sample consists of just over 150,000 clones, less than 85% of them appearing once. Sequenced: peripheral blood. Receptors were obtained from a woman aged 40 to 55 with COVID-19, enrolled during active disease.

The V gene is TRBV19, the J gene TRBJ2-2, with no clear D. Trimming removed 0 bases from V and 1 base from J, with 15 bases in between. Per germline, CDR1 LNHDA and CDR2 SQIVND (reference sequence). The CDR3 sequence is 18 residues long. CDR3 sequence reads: CASSIDYGFSGNTGELFF. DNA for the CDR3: TGTGCCAGTAGTATAGACTACGGCTTTTCGGGGAACACCGGGGAGCTGTTTTTT.

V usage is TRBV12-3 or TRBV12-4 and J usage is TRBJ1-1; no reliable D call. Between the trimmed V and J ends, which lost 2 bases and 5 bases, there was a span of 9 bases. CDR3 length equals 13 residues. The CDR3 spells CASSLFSETEAFF. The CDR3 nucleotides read TGTGCCAGCAGTTTATTTTCTGAGACTGAAGCTTTCTTT.

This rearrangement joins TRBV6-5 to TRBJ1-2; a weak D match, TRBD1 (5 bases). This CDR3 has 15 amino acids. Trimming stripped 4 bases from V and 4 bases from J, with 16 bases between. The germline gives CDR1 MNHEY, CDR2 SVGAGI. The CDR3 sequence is CASSSGGAQVYGYTF. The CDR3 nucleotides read TGTGCCAGCAGTTCGGGTGGGGCGCAGGTCTATGGCTACACCTTC.

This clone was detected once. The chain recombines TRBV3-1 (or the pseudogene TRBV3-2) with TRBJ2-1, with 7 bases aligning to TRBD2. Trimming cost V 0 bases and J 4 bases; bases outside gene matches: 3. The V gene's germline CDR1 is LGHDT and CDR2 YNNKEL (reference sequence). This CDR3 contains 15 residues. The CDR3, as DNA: TGTGCCAGCAGCCAAGATCTAGCGGTATACAATGAGCAGTTCTTC. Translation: CASSQDLAVYNEQFF.

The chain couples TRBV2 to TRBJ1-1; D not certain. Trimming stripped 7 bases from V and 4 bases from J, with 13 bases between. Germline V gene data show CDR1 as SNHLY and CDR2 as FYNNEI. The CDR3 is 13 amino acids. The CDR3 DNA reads TGTGCCAGCAAAAGTAGTAGGAGCACTGAAGCTTTCTTT. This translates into CASKSSRSTEAFF.

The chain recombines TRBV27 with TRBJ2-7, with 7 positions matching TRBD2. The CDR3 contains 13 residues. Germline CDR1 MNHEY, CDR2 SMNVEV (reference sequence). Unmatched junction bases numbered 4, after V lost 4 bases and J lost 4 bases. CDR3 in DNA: TGTGCCAGCAGTTGGGGGAGGGGATACGAGCAGTACTTC. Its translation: CASSWGRGYEQYF.

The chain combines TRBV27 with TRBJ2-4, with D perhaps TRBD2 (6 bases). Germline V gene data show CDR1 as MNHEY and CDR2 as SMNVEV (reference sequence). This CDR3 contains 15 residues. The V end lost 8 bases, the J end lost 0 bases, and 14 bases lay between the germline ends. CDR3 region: CASGLLAGAKNIQYF. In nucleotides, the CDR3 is TGTGCCAGCGGTCTACTAGCTGGAGCCAAAAACATTCAGTACTTC.

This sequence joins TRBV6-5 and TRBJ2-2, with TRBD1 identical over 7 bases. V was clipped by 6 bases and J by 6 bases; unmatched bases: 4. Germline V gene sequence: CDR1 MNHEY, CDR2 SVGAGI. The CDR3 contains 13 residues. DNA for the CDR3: TGTGCCAGCAGGAGCGACAGGGCCGGGGAGCTGTTTTTT. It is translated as CASRSDRAGELFF.

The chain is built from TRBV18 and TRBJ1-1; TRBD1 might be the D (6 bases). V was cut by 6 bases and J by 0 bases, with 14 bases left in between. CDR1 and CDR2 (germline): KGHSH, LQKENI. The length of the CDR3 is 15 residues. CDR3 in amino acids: CASSPGAAMNTEAFF. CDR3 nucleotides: TGTGCCAGCTCCCCAGGGGCAGCCATGAACACTGAAGCTTTCTTT.

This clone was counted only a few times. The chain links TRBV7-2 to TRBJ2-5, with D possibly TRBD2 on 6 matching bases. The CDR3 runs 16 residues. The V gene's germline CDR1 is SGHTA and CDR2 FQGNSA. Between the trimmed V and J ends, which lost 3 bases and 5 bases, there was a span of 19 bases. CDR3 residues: CASSFRRHGSPETQYF. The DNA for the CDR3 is TGTGCCAGCAGCTTCCGCAGACACGGGAGTCCGGAGACCCAGTACTTC.

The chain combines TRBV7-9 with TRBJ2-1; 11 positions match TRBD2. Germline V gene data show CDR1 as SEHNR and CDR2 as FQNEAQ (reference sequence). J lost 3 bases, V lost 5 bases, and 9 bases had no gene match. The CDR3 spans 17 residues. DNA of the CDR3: TGTGCCAGCAGCCCCGGGACTAGCGGACCTAACTACAATGAGCAGTTCTTC. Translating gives CASSPGTSGPNYNEQFF.

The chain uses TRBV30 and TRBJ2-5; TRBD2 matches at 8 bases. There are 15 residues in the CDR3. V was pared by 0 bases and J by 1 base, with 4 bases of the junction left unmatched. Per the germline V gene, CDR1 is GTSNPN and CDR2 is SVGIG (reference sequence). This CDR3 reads CAWSVRAGGQETQYF. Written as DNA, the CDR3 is TGTGCCTGGAGTGTTCGGGCGGGGGGCCAAGAGACCCAGTACTTC.

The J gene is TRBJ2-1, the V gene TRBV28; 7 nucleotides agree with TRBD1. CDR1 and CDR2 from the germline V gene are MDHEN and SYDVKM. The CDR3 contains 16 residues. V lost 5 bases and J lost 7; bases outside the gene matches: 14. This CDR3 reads CASSESGPGQYNEQFF. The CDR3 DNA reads TGTGCCAGCAGTGAATCGGGGCCGGGACAGTATAATGAGCAGTTCTTC.

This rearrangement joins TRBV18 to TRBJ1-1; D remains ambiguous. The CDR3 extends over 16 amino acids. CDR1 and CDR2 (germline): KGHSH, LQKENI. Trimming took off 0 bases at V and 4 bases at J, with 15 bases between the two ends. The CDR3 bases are TGTGCCAGCTCACCACCTTTTAAGGCGGCGGGCACTGAAGCTTTCTTT. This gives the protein CASSPPFKAAGTEAFF.